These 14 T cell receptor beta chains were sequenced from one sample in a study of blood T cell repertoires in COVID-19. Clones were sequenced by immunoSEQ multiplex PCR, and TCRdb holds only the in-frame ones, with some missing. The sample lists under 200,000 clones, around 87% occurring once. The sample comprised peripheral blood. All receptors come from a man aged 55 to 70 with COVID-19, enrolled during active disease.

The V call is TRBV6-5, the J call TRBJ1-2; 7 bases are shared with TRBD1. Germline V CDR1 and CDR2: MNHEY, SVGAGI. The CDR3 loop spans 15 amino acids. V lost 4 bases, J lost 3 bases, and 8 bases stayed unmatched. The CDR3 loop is CASSFYQGEYYGYTF. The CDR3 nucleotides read TGTGCCAGCAGTTTCTACCAGGGGGAGTACTATGGCTACACCTTC.

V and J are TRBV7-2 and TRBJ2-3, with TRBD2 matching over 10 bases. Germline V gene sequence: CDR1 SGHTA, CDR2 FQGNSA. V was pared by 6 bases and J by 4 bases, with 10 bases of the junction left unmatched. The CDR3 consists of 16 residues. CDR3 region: CASRYLSGGAPDTQYF. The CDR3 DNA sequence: TGTGCCAGCAGGTACCTGAGCGGGGGGGCCCCAGATACGCAGTATTTT.

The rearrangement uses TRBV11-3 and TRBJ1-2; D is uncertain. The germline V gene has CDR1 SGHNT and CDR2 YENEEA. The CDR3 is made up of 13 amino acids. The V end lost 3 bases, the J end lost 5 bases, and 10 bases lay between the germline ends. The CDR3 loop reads CASSLGQQYGYTF. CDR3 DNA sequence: TGTGCCAGCAGCTTGGGCCAGCAATATGGCTACACCTTC. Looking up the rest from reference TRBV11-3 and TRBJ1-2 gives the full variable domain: EAGVVQSPRYKIIEKKQPVAFWCNPISGHNTLYWYLQNLGQGPELLIRYENEEAVDDSQLPKDRFSAERLKGVDSTLKIQPAELGDSAVYLCASSLGQQYGYTFGSGTRLTVV.

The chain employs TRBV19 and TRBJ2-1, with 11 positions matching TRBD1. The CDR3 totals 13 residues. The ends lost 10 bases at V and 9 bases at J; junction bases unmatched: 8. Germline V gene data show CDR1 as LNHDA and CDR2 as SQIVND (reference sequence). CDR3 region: CATTRTGGFEQFF. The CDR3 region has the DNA TGTGCCACGACCAGGACAGGGGGCTTTGAGCAGTTCTTC.

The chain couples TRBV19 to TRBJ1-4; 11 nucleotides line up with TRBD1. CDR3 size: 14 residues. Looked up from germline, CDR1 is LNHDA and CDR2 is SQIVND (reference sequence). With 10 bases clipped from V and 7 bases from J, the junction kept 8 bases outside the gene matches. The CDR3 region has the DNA TGTGCCACCGCGGGGACAGGGGGGACTGAAAAACTGTTTTTT. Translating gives CATAGTGGTEKLFF.

The CDR3 region is CASSRTGSEAFF. The CDR3 DNA sequence: TGTGCCAGCAGCCGCACAGGGAGTGAAGCTTTCTTT. V is TRBV6-2 or TRBV6-3 and J is TRBJ1-1, with D possibly matching TRBD1 (6 bases). The V end lost 6 bases, the J end lost 7 bases, and 12 bases lay between the germline ends. CDR3 length: 12 residues. CDR1 and CDR2 from the germline V gene are MNHEY and SVGEGT.

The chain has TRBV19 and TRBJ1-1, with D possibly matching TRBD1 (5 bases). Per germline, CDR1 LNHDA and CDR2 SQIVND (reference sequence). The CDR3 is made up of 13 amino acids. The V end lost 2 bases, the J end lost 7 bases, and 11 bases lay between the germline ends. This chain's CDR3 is CASSIPGGGEAFF. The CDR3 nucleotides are TGTGCCAGTAGTATACCGGGGGGAGGTGAAGCTTTCTTT.

As DNA, the CDR3 is TGCGCCAGCAGCCAAGACGGGTACAGCACAGATACGCAGTATTTT. Residues: CASSQDGYSTDTQYF. The rearrangement joins TRBV4-3 to TRBJ2-3; D is uncertain. CDR1 and CDR2 (germline): LGHNA, YSLEER. V was trimmed by 0 bases and J by 0 bases, leaving 7 bases between them. CDR3 length equals 15 residues.

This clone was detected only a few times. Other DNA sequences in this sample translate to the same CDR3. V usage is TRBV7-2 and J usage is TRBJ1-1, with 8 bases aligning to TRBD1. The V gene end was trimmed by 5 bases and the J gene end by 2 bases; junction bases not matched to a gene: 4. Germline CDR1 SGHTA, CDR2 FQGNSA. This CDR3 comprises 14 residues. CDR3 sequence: CASSLQGGNTEAFF. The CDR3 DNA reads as TGTGCCAGCAGCCTACAGGGGGGTAACACTGAAGCTTTCTTT.

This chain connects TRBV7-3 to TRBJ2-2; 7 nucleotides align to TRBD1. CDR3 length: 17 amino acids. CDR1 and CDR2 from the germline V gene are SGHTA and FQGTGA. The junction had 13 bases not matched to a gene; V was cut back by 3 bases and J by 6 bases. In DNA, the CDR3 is TGTGCCAGCAGCTTCTTCTCCCGGCAGGGGGTTTCCGGGGAGCTGTTTTTT. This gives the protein CASSFFSRQGVSGELFF.

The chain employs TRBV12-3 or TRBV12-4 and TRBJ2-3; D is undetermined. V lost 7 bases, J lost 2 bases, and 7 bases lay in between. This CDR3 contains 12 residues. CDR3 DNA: TGTGCCAGCACCCCTTACACAGATACGCAGTATTTT. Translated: CASTPYTDTQYF.

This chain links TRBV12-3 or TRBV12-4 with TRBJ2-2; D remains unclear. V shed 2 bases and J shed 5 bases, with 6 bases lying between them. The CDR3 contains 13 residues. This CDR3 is CASSLLETGELFF. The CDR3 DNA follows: TGTGCCAGCAGTTTACTTGAGACCGGGGAGCTGTTTTTT.

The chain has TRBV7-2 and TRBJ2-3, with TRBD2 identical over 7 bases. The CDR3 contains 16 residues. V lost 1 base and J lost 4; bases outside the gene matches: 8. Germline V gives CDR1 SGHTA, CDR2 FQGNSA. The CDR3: CASSLGGGRRPDTQYF. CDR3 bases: TGTGCCAGCAGCTTAGGGGGGGGAAGGAGGCCAGATACGCAGTATTTT. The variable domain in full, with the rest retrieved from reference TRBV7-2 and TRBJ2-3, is GAGVSQSPSNKVTEKGKDVELRCDPISGHTALYWYRQSLGQGLEFLIYFQGNSAPDKSGLPSDRFSAERTGGSVSTLTIQRTQQEDSAVYLCASSLGGGRRPDTQYFGPGTRLTVL.

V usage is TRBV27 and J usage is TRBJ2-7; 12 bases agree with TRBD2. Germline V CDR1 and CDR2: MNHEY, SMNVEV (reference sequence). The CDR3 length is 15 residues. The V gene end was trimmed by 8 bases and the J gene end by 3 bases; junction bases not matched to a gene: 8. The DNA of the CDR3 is TGTGCCAGCTTTGGGGGACTAGCGGGTGTCTACGAGCAGTACTTC. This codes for CASFGGLAGVYEQYF.